This T cell receptor beta chain originates from a study of blood T cell repertoires in COVID-19. On the study more broadly: From the United States, Italy and Spain came samples of acute and convalescent COVID-19. From T cells, B-cell-depleted T cells, or PBMCs came the material, which was cDNA or gDNA.

The CDR3 has 13 residues. V was clipped by 6 bases and J by 1 base, with 10 bases between them. How the authors handled the data: How many nucleated cells were present was estimated from reference gene primer amplification. Profiled with immunoSEQ multiplex PCR; TCRdb holds only in-frame clones, not every one. V and J calls and clone size are as listed in that table; D and trimming were resolved from the DNA. The sample records 55,000 to 70,000 clones, around 83% being singletons. The chain links TRBV12-3 or TRBV12-4 to TRBJ2-7; tentative D call: TRBD1 (6 bases). The specimen sequenced was peripheral blood. This receptor was obtained from a woman at least 80 years old with acute or convalescent COVID-19. The CDR3, as DNA: TGTGCCAGCAGGGACAGCGCTTCCTACGAGCAGTACTTC. Protein: CASRDSASYEQYF.